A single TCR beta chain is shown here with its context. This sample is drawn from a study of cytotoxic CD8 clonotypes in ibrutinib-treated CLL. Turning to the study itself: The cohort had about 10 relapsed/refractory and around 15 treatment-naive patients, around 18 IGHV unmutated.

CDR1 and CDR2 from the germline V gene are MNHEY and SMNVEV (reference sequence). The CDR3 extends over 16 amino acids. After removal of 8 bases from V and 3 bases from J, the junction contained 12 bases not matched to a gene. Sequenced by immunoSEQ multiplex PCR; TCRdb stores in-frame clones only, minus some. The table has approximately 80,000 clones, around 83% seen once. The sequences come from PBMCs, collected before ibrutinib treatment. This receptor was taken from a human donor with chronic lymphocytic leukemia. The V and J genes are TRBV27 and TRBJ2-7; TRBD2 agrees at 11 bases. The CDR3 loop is CASRLGGTSGYYEQYF. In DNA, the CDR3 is TGTGCCAGCCGTCTGGGGGGGACTAGCGGATACTACGAGCAGTACTTC.